These 17 T cell receptor beta chains originate from one sample sequenced in a study of regulatory T cells in long-lasting Graves disease. Stated time point: newly diagnosed GD, antithyroid drugs for less than 3 months. After RNA was extracted from PBMCs, the TCR library was made from it. With iRepertoire HTBI primers and Arm-PCR of CDR3 regions, TCR beta libraries were built. TCRdb ran MiXCR on the multiplex PCR reads and lists one entry per CDR3 protein. The table has about 320,000 distinct CDR3 sequences, roughly 18% seen once; the top ten hold more than 35%. Sequencing used peripheral blood mononuclear cells (PBMCs), obtained at new diagnosis, from a patient treated with antithyroid drugs. The receptors come from a female donor with Graves disease.

The sample holds a few counts of this clonotype. The gene calls are TRBV6-1 and TRBJ1-2, with TRBD1 as a possible D gene (6 bases). Per germline, CDR1 MNHNS and CDR2 SASEGT. The CDR3 is made up of 13 amino acids. With 6 bases removed from V and 7 bases from J, the gap between germline ends came to 15 bases. The CDR3 sequence is CASSRGTTLGYTF. The CDR3, as DNA: TGTGCCAGCAGCCGAGGGACAACGCTTGGCTACACCTTC.

This clonotype appeared many times. The CDR3 DNA reads TGTGCCAGCATCCGGGGGGAGGGGTCCTACGAGCAGTACTTC. It specifies CASIRGEGSYEQYF. V and J are TRBV7-9 and TRBJ2-7, with 7 bases that match TRBD2. Unmatched junction bases numbered 7, after V lost 7 bases and J lost 1 base. The CDR3 has 14 amino acids. Germline V gives CDR1 SEHNR, CDR2 FQNEAQ (reference sequence).

This clonotype showed up many times. Written as DNA, the CDR3 is TGTGCCAGCTCTTATGGTGGGCTGGCCTCTAACACCGGGGAGCTGTTTTTT. Protein: CASSYGGLASNTGELFF. The chain links TRBV6-1 to TRBJ2-2; D is ambiguous. From germline, CDR1 is MNHNS and CDR2 SASEGT. V lost 8 bases to trimming and J lost 2 bases, with 21 bases between them. This CDR3 is built from 17 residues.

This clonotype was recorded many times. The rearrangement links TRBV28 to TRBJ1-5; 12 bases are a match to TRBD1. V dropped 4 bases and J dropped 5; count of bases not matched to a gene: 3. The CDR3 sequence is 15 residues long. Germline V gene data show CDR1 as MDHEN and CDR2 as SYDVKM. CDR3 region: CASSWDRGLDQPQHF. In DNA form, the CDR3 reads TGTGCCAGCAGTTGGGACAGGGGGCTTGATCAGCCCCAGCATTTT.

Concerning this clonotype: A much larger clone is a single base away; this may be a read error. The rearrangement links TRBV6-1 to TRBJ2-1, with 7 nucleotides matching TRBD2. This CDR3 comprises 15 residues. Germline loops: CDR1 MNHNS, CDR2 SASEGT. CDR3 region: CVAGGPGLRYNEQFF. In nucleotides, the CDR3 is TGTGTCGCTGGGGGACCGGGACTACGATACAATGAGCAGTTCTTC.

The table lists this clonotype with many counts. The CDR3 sequence is CASRLSSGNEQFF. The CDR3 nucleotides are TGTGCCAGCAGGTTAAGTAGCGGGAATGAGCAGTTCTTC. The V call is TRBV3-1, the J call TRBJ2-1, with 7 bases lining up with TRBD2. Germline V gene sequence: CDR1 LGHDT, CDR2 YNNKEL (reference sequence). J gave up 7 bases and V 6 bases, and 6 bases lay outside the gene matches. CDR3 size: 13 residues.

There are many counts of this clonotype. A much larger clone sits a single nucleotide away, making a read error possible. In DNA, the CDR3 is TGTGCCAGCAGTGCCGGGGCCTACGAGCAGTACTTC. The encoded protein is CASSAGAYEQYF. This sequence joins TRBV27 and TRBJ2-7; possibly TRBD2 for D (5 bases). V gave up 5 bases and J gave up 2 bases, with 7 bases separating them. CDR3 length: 12 residues. CDR1 is MNHEY, CDR2 SMNVEV, per germline (reference sequence).

At least ten counts were recorded for this clonotype. The CDR3 protein is CASSDHTGELFF. The DNA for the CDR3 is TGTGCCAGCAGCGACCACACCGGGGAGCTGTTTTTT. J is TRBJ2-2 and V is TRBV9; D is undetermined. The length of the CDR3 is 12 residues. CDR1 SGDLS and CDR2 YYNGEE come from the germline V gene. V was clipped by 3 bases and J by 3 bases, with 3 bases between them.

The chain employs TRBV5-6 and TRBJ1-2, with unresolved D. The germline V gene has CDR1 SGHDT and CDR2 YYEEEE. V dropped 0 bases and J dropped 6 bases, with 15 bases sitting between them. This CDR3 comprises 15 residues. CDR3 nucleotide sequence: TGTGCCAGCAGCTTGGCCGGTAGCTCCGCCGATGGCTACACCTTC. It encodes CASSLAGSSADGYTF. The variable domain in full, with the rest retrieved from reference TRBV5-6 and TRBJ1-2, is DAGVTQSPTHLIKTRGQQVTLRCSPKSGHDTVSWYQQALGQGPQFIFQYYEEEERQRGNFPDRFSGHQFPNYSSELNVNALLLGDSALYLCASSLAGSSADGYTFGSGTRLTVV.

This clonotype showed up just a few times. This clone may be a read error of a much larger clone one base away. The chain has TRBV20-1 and TRBJ1-4, with a weak D call TRBD1 (5 bases). V shed 4 bases and J shed 5 bases, with 11 bases lying between them. The CDR3 loop spans 13 amino acids. The germline gives CDR1 DFQATT, CDR2 SNEGSKA (reference sequence). The CDR3 region is CSAKEGWNEKLFF. The CDR3 DNA sequence: TGCAGTGCTAAAGAGGGGTGGAATGAAAAACTGTTTTTT.

The chain combines TRBV28 with TRBJ1-2, with D tentatively TRBD1 (5 bases). Germline CDR1 is MDHEN and CDR2 is SYDVKM. Trimming stripped 3 bases from V and 5 bases from J, with 16 bases between. The CDR3 sequence is 15 residues long. CDR3 coding DNA: TGTGCCAGCAGTTTTGGCGGTGGGGGACTATATGGCTACACCTTC. Translated, it gives CASSFGGGGLYGYTF.

This clonotype has only a few counts. The CDR3 DNA reads TGTGCCAGTAGTATATTGGGCAGAGGGCTGGGCGACACCCAGTACTTC. It yields the protein CASSILGRGLGDTQYF. This chain links TRBV19 with TRBJ2-5; tentative D call: TRBD2 (5 bases). V shed 2 bases and J shed 8 bases, with 21 bases lying between them. CDR3 size: 16 residues. Looked up from germline, CDR1 is LNHDA and CDR2 is SQIVND (reference sequence).

This clonotype was detected ten times or more. V usage is TRBV28 and J usage is TRBJ2-5, with D unresolved. CDR3 size: 14 residues. CDR1 is MDHEN and CDR2 is SYDVKM in the germline V gene. V was pared by 9 bases and J by 4 bases, with 18 bases between. The CDR3 spells CASCPPGPGETQYF. The DNA of the CDR3 is TGTGCCAGTTGCCCCCCGGGCCCCGGAGAGACCCAGTACTTC.

This clonotype was recorded at least ten times. The V and J genes are TRBV9 and TRBJ2-1; 9 nucleotides line up with TRBD2. The CDR3 totals 16 residues. The ends lost 0 bases at V and 7 bases at J; junction bases unmatched: 8. Germline-derived CDR1 and CDR2 are SGDLS and YYNGEE. In nucleotides, the CDR3 is TGTGCCAGCAGCGTAGGACCGAGACTAGCGGAAAATGAGCAGTTCTTC. Protein product: CASSVGPRLAENEQFF. The full variable domain, with the rest looked up from reference TRBV9 and TRBJ2-1, is DSGVTQTPKHLITATGQRVTLRCSPRSGDLSVYWYQQSLDQGLQFLIQYYNGEERAKGNILERFSAQQFPDLHSELNLSSLELGDSALYFCASSVGPRLAENEQFFGPGTRLTVL.

The rearrangement uses TRBV20-1 and TRBJ2-3; 13 bases match TRBD2. Germline CDR1 DFQATT, CDR2 SNEGSKA (reference sequence). This CDR3 has 17 amino acids. V dropped 6 bases and J dropped 5; count of bases not matched to a gene: 14. The CDR3 sequence: CSAHPPGLAGLKDTQYF. The CDR3 DNA reads TGCAGTGCACACCCACCGGGACTAGCGGGACTAAAAGATACGCAGTATTTT.

The table lists this clonotype with many counts. The chain couples TRBV9 to TRBJ2-1; TRBD2 agrees at 7 bases. Germline V lookup: CDR1 SGDLS, CDR2 YYNGEE. CDR3 length equals 18 residues. The V segment lost 2 bases and the J segment 7 bases; nucleotides outside the gene matches: 18. CDR3 in DNA: TGTGCCAGCAGCGTTGCGGGAGAGGTCCTAAGTCATATGAATGAGCAGTTCTTC. Translated, it gives CASSVAGEVLSHMNEQFF.

This clonotype was observed a few times. The rearrangement joins TRBV18 to TRBJ2-1; D perhaps matches TRBD2 (5 bases). This CDR3 has 15 amino acids. V was pared by 3 bases and J by 0 bases, with 9 bases between. Germline V gene sequence: CDR1 KGHSH, CDR2 LQKENI. This chain's CDR3 is CASSPARGSYNEQFF. The CDR3 bases are TGTGCCAGCTCACCCGCCCGGGGCTCCTACAATGAGCAGTTCTTC.